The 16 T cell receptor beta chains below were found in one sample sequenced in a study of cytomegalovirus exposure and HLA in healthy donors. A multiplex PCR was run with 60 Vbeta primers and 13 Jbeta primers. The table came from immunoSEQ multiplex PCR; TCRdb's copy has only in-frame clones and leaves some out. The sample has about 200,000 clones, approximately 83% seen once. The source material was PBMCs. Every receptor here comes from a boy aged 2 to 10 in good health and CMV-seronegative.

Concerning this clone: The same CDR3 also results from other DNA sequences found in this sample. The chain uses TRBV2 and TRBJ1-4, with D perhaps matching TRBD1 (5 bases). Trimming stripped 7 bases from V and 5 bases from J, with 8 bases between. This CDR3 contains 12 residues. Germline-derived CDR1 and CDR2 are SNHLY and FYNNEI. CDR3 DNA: TGTGCCAGCAATCGGGGGAATGAAAAACTGTTTTTT. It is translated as CASNRGNEKLFF.

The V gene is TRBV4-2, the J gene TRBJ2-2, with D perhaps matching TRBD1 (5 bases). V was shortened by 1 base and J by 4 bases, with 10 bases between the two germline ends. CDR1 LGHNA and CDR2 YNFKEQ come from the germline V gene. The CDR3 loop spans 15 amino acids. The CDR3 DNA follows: TGTGCCAGCAGCCAAGTTCGACAGATCACCGGGGAGCTGTTTTTT. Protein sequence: CASSQVRQITGELFF.

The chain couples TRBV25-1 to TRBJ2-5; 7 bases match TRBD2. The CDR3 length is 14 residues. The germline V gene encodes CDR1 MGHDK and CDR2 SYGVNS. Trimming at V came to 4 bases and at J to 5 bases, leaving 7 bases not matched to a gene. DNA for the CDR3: TGTGCCAGCAGTGTCGGGGGAGGGCGGGAGACCCAGTACTTC. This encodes CASSVGGGRETQYF. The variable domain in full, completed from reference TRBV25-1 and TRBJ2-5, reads EADIYQTPRYLVIGTGKKITLECSQTMGHDKMYWYQQDPGMELHLIHYSYGVNSTEKGDLSSESTVSRIRTEHFPLTLESARPSHTSQYLCASSVGGGRETQYFGPGTRLLVL.

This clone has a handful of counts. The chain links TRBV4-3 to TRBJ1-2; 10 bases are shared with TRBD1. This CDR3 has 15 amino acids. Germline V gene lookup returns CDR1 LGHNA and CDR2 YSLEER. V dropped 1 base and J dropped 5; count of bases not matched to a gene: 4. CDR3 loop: CASSQGQGAGYGYTF. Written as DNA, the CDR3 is TGCGCCAGCAGCCAAGGACAGGGGGCGGGGTATGGCTACACCTTC.

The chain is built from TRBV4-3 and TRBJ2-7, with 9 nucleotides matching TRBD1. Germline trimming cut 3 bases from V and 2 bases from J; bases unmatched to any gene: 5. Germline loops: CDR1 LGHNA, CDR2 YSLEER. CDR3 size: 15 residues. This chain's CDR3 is CASSHNRGHTYEQYF. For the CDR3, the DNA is TGCGCCAGCAGCCATAACAGGGGGCATACCTACGAGCAGTACTTC.

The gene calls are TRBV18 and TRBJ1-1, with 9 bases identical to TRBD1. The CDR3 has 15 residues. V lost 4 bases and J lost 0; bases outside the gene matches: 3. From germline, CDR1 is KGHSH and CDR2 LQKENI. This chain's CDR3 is CASSRGTGMNTEAFF. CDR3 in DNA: TGTGCCAGCTCACGGGGGACAGGGATGAACACTGAAGCTTTCTTT.

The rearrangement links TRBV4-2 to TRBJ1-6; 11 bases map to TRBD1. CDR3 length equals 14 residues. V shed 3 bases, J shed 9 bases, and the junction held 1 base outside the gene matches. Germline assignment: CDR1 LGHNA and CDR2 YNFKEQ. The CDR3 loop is CASSHGTGGSPLHF. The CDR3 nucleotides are TGTGCCAGCAGCCACGGGACAGGGGGTTCACCCCTCCACTTT.

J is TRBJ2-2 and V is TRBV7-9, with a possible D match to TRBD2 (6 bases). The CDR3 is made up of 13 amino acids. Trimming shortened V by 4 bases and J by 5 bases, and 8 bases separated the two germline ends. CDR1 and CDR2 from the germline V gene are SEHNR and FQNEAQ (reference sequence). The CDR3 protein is CASSSGGTGELFF. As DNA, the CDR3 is TGTGCCAGCAGCTCTGGGGGGACCGGGGAGCTGTTTTTT.

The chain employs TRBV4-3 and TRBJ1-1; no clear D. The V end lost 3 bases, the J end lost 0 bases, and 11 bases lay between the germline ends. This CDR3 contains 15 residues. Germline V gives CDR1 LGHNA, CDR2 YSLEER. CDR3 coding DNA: TGCGCCAGCAGCCAGTCAATTCACATGAACACTGAAGCTTTCTTT. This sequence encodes CASSQSIHMNTEAFF.

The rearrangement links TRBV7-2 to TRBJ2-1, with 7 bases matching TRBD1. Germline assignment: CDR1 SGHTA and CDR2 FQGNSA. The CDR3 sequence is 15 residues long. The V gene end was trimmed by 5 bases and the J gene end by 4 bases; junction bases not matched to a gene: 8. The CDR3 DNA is TGTGCCAGCAGCCAGGCCGACAGGGAATACAATGAGCAGTTCTTC. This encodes CASSQADREYNEQFF.

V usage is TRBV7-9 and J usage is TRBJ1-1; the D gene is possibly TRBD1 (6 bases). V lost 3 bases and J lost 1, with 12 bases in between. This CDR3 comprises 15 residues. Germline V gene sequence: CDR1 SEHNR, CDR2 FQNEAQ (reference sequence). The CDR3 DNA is TGTGCCAGCAGCTTGGCCCGGGACAAGAACACTGAAGCTTTCTTT. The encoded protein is CASSLARDKNTEAFF. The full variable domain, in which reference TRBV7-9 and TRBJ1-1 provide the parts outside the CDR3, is DTGVSQNPRHKITKRGQNVTFRCDPISEHNRLYWYRQTLGQGPEFLTYFQNEAQLEKSRLLSDRFSAERPKGSFSTLEIQRTEQGDSAMYLCASSLARDKNTEAFFGQGTRLTVV.

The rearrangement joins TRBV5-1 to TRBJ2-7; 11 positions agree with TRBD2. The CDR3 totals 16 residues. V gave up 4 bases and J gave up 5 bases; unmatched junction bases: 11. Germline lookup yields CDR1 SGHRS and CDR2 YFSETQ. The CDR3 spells CASSTPASGGPDEQYF. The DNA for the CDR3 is TGCGCCAGCAGCACGCCGGCTAGCGGGGGGCCGGACGAGCAGTACTTC.

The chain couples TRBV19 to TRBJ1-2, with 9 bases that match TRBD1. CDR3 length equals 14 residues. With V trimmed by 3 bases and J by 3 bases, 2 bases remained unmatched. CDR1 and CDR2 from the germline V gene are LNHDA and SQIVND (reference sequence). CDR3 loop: CASSIRTGDYGYTF. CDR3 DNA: TGTGCCAGTAGTATCCGGACAGGGGACTATGGCTACACCTTC.

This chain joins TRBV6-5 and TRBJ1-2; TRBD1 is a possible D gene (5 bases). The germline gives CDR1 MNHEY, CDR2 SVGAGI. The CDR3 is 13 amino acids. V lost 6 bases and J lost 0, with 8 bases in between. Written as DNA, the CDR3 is TGTGCCAGCAGGGTAGGGGCTAACTATGGCTACACCTTC. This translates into CASRVGANYGYTF.

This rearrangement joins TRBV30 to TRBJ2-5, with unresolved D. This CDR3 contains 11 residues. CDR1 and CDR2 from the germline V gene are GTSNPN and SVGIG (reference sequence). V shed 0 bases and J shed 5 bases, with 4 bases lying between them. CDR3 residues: CAWSVGETQYF. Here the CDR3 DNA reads TGTGCCTGGAGTGTCGGGGAGACCCAGTACTTC.

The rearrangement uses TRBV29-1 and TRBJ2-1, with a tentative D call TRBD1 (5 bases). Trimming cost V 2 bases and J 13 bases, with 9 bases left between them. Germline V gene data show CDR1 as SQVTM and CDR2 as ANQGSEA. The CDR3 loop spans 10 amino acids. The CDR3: CSVESGNQFF. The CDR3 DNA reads TGCAGCGTTGAATCAGGGAACCAGTTCTTC.